The 27 T cell receptor beta chains reported below all come from one sample, sequenced in a study of cytomegalovirus exposure and HLA in healthy donors. Primers included in the PCR were 60 Vbeta and 13 Jbeta primers. The assay was immunoSEQ multiplex PCR, and TCRdb's table has in-frame clones only and misses some. This sample has 150,000 to 200,000 clones, with 80% found just once. The material sequenced was PBMCs. The receptors originated from a woman aged 40 to 55 in good health and CMV-seronegative.

The V gene is TRBV7-3, the J gene TRBJ2-3; D is unclear. V lost 3 bases and J 2 bases, leaving 3 bases between the germline ends. The CDR3 extends over 12 amino acids. Germline loops: CDR1 SGHTA, CDR2 FQGTGA. The CDR3 loop reads CASSFNTDTQYF. As DNA, the CDR3 is TGTGCCAGCAGCTTCAACACAGATACGCAGTATTTT.

The chain couples TRBV7-2 to TRBJ2-2, with D unresolved. V lost 4 bases and J lost 1, with 4 bases in between. The CDR3 contains 13 residues. CDR1 and CDR2 (germline): SGHTA, FQGNSA. The CDR3 DNA sequence: TGTGCCAGCAGCTCCAGGAACACCGGGGAGCTGTTTTTT. This gives the protein CASSSRNTGELFF. The variable domain in full, completed from reference TRBV7-2 and TRBJ2-2, reads GAGVSQSPSNKVTEKGKDVELRCDPISGHTALYWYRQSLGQGLEFLIYFQGNSAPDKSGLPSDRFSAERTGGSVSTLTIQRTQQEDSAVYLCASSSRNTGELFFGEGSRLTVL.

The chain is built from TRBV9 and TRBJ1-1; the match to TRBD1 covers 7 bases. The CDR3 has 14 residues. V trimming: 1 base; J trimming: 0 bases; junction bases outside the gene matches: 0. Looked up from germline, CDR1 is SGDLS and CDR2 is YYNGEE. In DNA, the CDR3 is TGTGCCAGCAGCGTAACAGGGGTGAACACTGAAGCTTTCTTT. Translated, it gives CASSVTGVNTEAFF. Filled out from reference TRBV9 and TRBJ1-1, the complete variable domain reads DSGVTQTPKHLITATGQRVTLRCSPRSGDLSVYWYQQSLDQGLQFLIQYYNGEERAKGNILERFSAQQFPDLHSELNLSSLELGDSALYFCASSVTGVNTEAFFGQGTRLTVV.

The chain carries TRBV19 and TRBJ1-2; TRBD1 agrees at 8 bases. Germline-derived CDR1 and CDR2 are LNHDA and SQIVND (reference sequence). The junction had 9 bases not matched to a gene; V was cut back by 5 bases and J by 4 bases. The CDR3 runs 15 residues. In DNA form, the CDR3 reads TGTGCCAGTAGTGGCACCGCGACAGGGGCCTATGGCTACACCTTC. It codes for CASSGTATGAYGYTF.

The rearrangement links TRBV28 to TRBJ2-5; tentatively, D is TRBD1 (6 bases). V dropped 1 base and J dropped 3 bases, with 9 bases sitting between them. Germline-derived CDR1 and CDR2 are MDHEN and SYDVKM. This CDR3 region has 14 residues. This CDR3 reads CASSLLQGKETQYF. CDR3 in DNA: TGTGCCAGCAGTTTATTACAGGGAAAAGAGACCCAGTACTTC.

The chain employs TRBV10-3 and TRBJ2-7; 9 nucleotides line up with TRBD2. V shed 10 bases and J 3 bases; nucleotides not matched to a gene: 4. The CDR3 has 12 residues. The germline CDR1 and CDR2 sequences are ENHRY and SYGVKD. CDR3 in amino acids: CASSGGYYEQYF. The DNA for the CDR3 is TGTGCCAGTAGCGGGGGTTACTACGAGCAGTACTTC.

This clone turned up a few times. The chain couples TRBV7-2 to TRBJ2-5; 11 positions agree with TRBD2. CDR3 length: 18 amino acids. Germline V lookup: CDR1 SGHTA, CDR2 FQGNSA. V lost 1 base, J lost 4 bases, and 11 bases stayed unmatched. The chain's CDR3 is CASSLGTSLAGVLETQYF. Written as DNA, the CDR3 is TGTGCCAGCAGCTTAGGGACCTCACTAGCGGGGGTCCTAGAGACCCAGTACTTC.

The chain has TRBV4-1 and TRBJ2-1, with 8 bases lining up with TRBD1. The V and J ends lost 1 base and 5 bases, in that order; junction bases with no gene match: 7. This CDR3 spans 16 amino acids. The germline gives CDR1 MGHRA, CDR2 YSYEKL. CDR3 region: CASSQVEDRVHNEQFF. The CDR3 coding sequence is TGCGCCAGCAGCCAAGTCGAGGACAGGGTGCACAATGAGCAGTTCTTC.

V and J are TRBV9 and TRBJ2-1, with D tentatively TRBD2 (6 bases). Germline V gene lookup returns CDR1 SGDLS and CDR2 YYNGEE. V lost 0 bases and J 12 bases, leaving 10 bases between the germline ends. The CDR3 extends over 12 amino acids. For the CDR3, the DNA is TGTGCCAGCAGCGTAGATAGCGGCCCGCAGTTCTTC. This encodes CASSVDSGPQFF. Full variable domain (outside the CDR3, taken from reference TRBV9 and TRBJ2-1): DSGVTQTPKHLITATGQRVTLRCSPRSGDLSVYWYQQSLDQGLQFLIQYYNGEERAKGNILERFSAQQFPDLHSELNLSSLELGDSALYFCASSVDSGPQFFGPGTRLTVL.

This clone showed up just once. The chain has TRBV5-1 and TRBJ2-1; 9 nucleotides agree with TRBD1. The ends lost 0 bases at V and 12 bases at J; junction bases unmatched: 13. Germline CDR1 reads SGHRS; CDR2 reads YFSETQ. There are 16 residues in the CDR3. The CDR3 region is CASSLEGQGSNSGQFF. The CDR3 nucleotides read TGCGCCAGCAGCTTGGAGGGACAGGGCTCAAACAGTGGGCAGTTCTTC.

The chain recombines TRBV28 with TRBJ1-1; D might be TRBD1 (5 bases). The length of the CDR3 is 13 residues. Germline V gene data show CDR1 as MDHEN and CDR2 as SYDVKM. V was clipped by 2 bases and J by 8 bases, with 12 bases between them. CDR3 in amino acids: CASSLRTTGEAFF. The CDR3, as DNA: TGTGCCAGCAGTTTAAGGACCACAGGCGAAGCTTTCTTT.

The V and J genes are TRBV15 and TRBJ1-5; tentatively, D is TRBD1 (5 bases). Looked up from germline, CDR1 is LNHNV and CDR2 is YYDKDF (reference sequence). CDR3 length equals 16 residues. The V gene lost 0 bases and the J gene lost 6 bases, with 15 bases spanning the gap. This CDR3 reads CATSREGVVDGQPQHF. In DNA, the CDR3 is TGTGCCACCAGCAGAGAAGGGGTTGTAGACGGTCAGCCCCAGCATTTT.

This sequence joins TRBV5-6 and TRBJ1-6; D gene unclear. This CDR3 has 14 residues. CDR1 and CDR2 from the germline V gene are SGHDT and YYEEEE. Trimming stripped 4 bases from V and 5 bases from J, with 10 bases between. This chain's CDR3 is CASSPDGNNSPLHF. The CDR3 coding sequence is TGTGCCAGCAGCCCCGACGGGAATAATTCACCCCTCCACTTT.

About this clone: At one end the junction does not follow the germline gene, possibly because of a read error. The chain combines TRBV7-9 with TRBJ2-7; D assignment may be TRBD1 or TRBD2 (5 bases each). Germline lookup yields CDR1 SEHNR and CDR2 FQNEAQ (reference sequence). The CDR3 totals 15 residues. The CDR3 protein is CSSGAAMAGNGEQYF. The CDR3 bases are TGTTCCAGCGGCGCCGCTATGGCAGGGAATGGGGAGCAGTACTTC.

Remarks on this clone: A junction boundary mismatches the germline segment, possibly from a read error. The chain uses TRBV7-9 and TRBJ2-6; no clear D. This CDR3 contains 13 residues. The germline V gene has CDR1 SEHNR and CDR2 FQNEAQ (reference sequence). Here the CDR3 DNA reads TGTTCCAGCAGCCCTCGGGGGGCCAACGTCCTGACTTTC. It codes for CSSSPRGANVLTF.

The chain employs TRBV4-1 and TRBJ2-3; 14 nucleotides line up with TRBD2. CDR3 size: 18 residues. Trimming at V came to 4 bases and at J to 2 bases, leaving 8 bases not matched to a gene. In germline, CDR1 is MGHRA, CDR2 YSYEKL. The chain's CDR3 is CASSRSGLAGVYTDTQYF. CDR3 bases: TGCGCCAGCAGCCGGTCGGGACTAGCGGGGGTTTACACAGATACGCAGTATTTT.

This clone was found a few times. This chain uses TRBV30 with TRBJ2-5; D unclear. Trimming removed 0 bases at V and 5 bases at J, with 7 bases between. The length of the CDR3 is 12 residues. Germline assignment: CDR1 GTSNPN and CDR2 SVGIG (reference sequence). This CDR3 reads CAWSVSRETQYF. CDR3 bases: TGTGCCTGGAGTGTCAGCAGGGAGACCCAGTACTTC.

The rearrangement uses TRBV28 and TRBJ2-7; 9 bases fit TRBD1. Trimming at V came to 6 bases and at J to 6 bases, leaving 9 bases not matched to a gene. The germline gives CDR1 MDHEN, CDR2 SYDVKM. The CDR3 is 14 residues long. The CDR3 coding sequence is TGTGCCAGCAGCCCCTGGGACAGGGTATCCGAGCAGTACTTC. It encodes CASSPWDRVSEQYF.

J is TRBJ2-5 and V is TRBV11-3; a possible D gene is TRBD2 (7 bases). CDR1 and CDR2 (germline): SGHNT, YENEEA. Trimming took 0 bases from V and 7 from J, leaving 21 bases between them. There are 17 residues in the CDR3. The CDR3: CASSLEGGRGRVWTQYF. The CDR3 nucleotides read TGTGCCAGCAGCTTAGAAGGGGGACGGGGGAGGGTGTGGACCCAGTACTTC. The entire variable domain, with the rest obtained from reference TRBV11-3 and TRBJ2-5, is as follows: EAGVVQSPRYKIIEKKQPVAFWCNPISGHNTLYWYLQNLGQGPELLIRYENEEAVDDSQLPKDRFSAERLKGVDSTLKIQPAELGDSAVYLCASSLEGGRGRVWTQYFGPGTRLLVL.

The CDR3 sequence: CASSPSTGIATNEKLFF. In DNA, the CDR3 is TGTGCCAGCAGTCCTTCGACAGGGATAGCAACTAATGAAAAACTGTTTTTT. The rearrangement links TRBV28 to TRBJ1-4, with TRBD1 identical over 7 bases. Germline loops: CDR1 MDHEN, CDR2 SYDVKM. Losses at the gene ends were 5 bases for V and 0 bases for J; bases not matched to a gene: 9. CDR3 length equals 17 residues.

This chain joins TRBV5-4 and TRBJ1-6; 10 positions agree with TRBD1. The CDR3 runs 16 residues. J was trimmed by 5 bases and V by 2 bases; bases with no gene match: 4. Per germline, CDR1 SGHNT and CDR2 YYREEE (reference sequence). DNA of the CDR3: TGTGCCAGCAGCTTAAGGACAGGGGGAAATAATTCACCCCTCCACTTT. Protein product: CASSLRTGGNNSPLHF.

The table lists this clone with a count of one. J is TRBJ1-3 and V is TRBV28, with no clear D. CDR1 MDHEN and CDR2 SYDVKM come from the germline V gene. The CDR3 runs 11 residues. V lost 3 bases to trimming and J lost 6 bases, with 3 bases between them. The CDR3 DNA reads as TGTGCCAGCAGTTTTCTAAACACCATATATTTT. Its translation is CASSFLNTIYF.

J is TRBJ2-3 and V is TRBV9; no firm D call. Germline CDR1 is SGDLS and CDR2 is YYNGEE. This CDR3 has 14 residues. V shed 2 bases and J shed 2 bases, with 9 bases lying between them. The CDR3 nucleotides are TGTGCCAGCAGCGTGGGCTCTTACACAGATACGCAGTATTTT. Residues: CASSVGSYTDTQYF.

CDR3 nucleotide sequence: TGTGCCATCATGATACGGGGGGCAGGCACAGATACGCAGTATTTT. This codes for CAIMIRGAGTDTQYF. This chain joins TRBV10-3 and TRBJ2-3; possibly TRBD2 for D (7 bases). Germline V lookup: CDR1 ENHRY, CDR2 SYGVKD. The V end was cut by 7 bases, the J end by 1 base, with 15 bases between. CDR3 size: 15 residues.

V and J are TRBV15 and TRBJ2-2; maybe TRBD2 (6 bases). Looked up from germline, CDR1 is LNHNV and CDR2 is YYDKDF (reference sequence). Trimming stripped 9 bases from V and 0 bases from J, with 14 bases between. The CDR3 runs 15 residues. CDR3: CATGTLTSNTGELFF. The CDR3 DNA follows: TGTGCCACGGGGACTCTTACCTCGAACACCGGGGAGCTGTTTTTT.

This sequence joins TRBV7-2 and TRBJ2-7; 7 bases match TRBD1. Trimming at V came to 5 bases and at J to 7 bases, leaving 11 bases not matched to a gene. The CDR3 is 14 amino acids. The germline CDR1 and CDR2 sequences are SGHTA and FQGNSA. The CDR3 DNA reads as TGTGCCAGCAGCCCCGACAGGGTTAAAGTTGAGCAGTACTTC. Protein product: CASSPDRVKVEQYF. Complete variable domain (other parts from reference TRBV7-2 and TRBJ2-7): GAGVSQSPSNKVTEKGKDVELRCDPISGHTALYWYRQSLGQGLEFLIYFQGNSAPDKSGLPSDRFSAERTGGSVSTLTIQRTQQEDSAVYLCASSPDRVKVEQYFGPGTRLTVT.

This chain links TRBV18 with TRBJ1-6, with D unresolved. Germline V CDR1 and CDR2: KGHSH, LQKENI. Trimming pared 0 bases from V and 10 bases from J, leaving 7 bases between. The CDR3 has 13 residues. CDR3 region: CASSPPAGSPLHF. The CDR3 DNA reads as TGTGCCAGCTCACCACCCGCGGGGTCACCCCTCCACTTT.